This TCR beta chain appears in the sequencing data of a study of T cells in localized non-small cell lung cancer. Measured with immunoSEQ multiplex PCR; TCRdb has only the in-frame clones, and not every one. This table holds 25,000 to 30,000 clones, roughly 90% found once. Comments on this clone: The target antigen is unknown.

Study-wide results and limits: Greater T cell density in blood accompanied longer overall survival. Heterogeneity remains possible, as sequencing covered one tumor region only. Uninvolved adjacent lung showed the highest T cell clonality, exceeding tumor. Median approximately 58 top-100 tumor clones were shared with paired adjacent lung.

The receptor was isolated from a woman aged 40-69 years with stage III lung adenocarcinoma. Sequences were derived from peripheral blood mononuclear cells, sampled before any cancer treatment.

The CDR3 DNA sequence: TGCGCCAGCAGCTTCAGTAATAGCGGGGGGCAAGAGACCCAGTACTTC. It translates to CASSFSNSGGQETQYF. This chain joins TRBV5-1 and TRBJ2-5, with 10 bases identical to TRBD2. CDR3 size: 16 residues. The V and J ends lost 2 bases and 2 bases, in that order; junction bases with no gene match: 6. The V gene's germline CDR1 is SGHRS and CDR2 YFSETQ.